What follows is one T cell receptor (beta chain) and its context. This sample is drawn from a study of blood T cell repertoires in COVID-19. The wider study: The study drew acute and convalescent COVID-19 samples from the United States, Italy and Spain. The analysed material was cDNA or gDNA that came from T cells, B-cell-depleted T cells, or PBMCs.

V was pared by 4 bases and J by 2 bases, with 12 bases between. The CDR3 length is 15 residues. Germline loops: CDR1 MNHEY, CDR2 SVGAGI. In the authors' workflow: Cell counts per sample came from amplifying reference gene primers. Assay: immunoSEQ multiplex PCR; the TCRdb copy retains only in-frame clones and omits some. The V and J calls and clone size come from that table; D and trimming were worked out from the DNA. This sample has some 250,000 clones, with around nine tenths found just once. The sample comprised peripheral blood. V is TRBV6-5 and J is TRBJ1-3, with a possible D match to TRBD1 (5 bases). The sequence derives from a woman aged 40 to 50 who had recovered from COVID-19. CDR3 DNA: TGTGCCAGCAGTTGGGGGGTTGGCCCTGGAAACACCATATATTTT. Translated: CASSWGVGPGNTIYF.